This T cell receptor beta chain was obtained from a study of metastatic and nonmetastatic thyroid tumors. Looking at the study overall: Repertoires were compared across blood and tumor or nodule tissue from malignant and benign thyroid patients. Findings and caveats of the study: Significantly greater TCR beta diversity was reportedly found in malignant thyroid tumors than in benign nodules (in blood and tumor).

Original handling: The study built a papillary thyroid cancer distant-metastasis classifier from CDR3 differences across clinicopathological groups. TCRdb re-clonotyped the PCR reads via MiXCR. In this record, the V and J calls reflect TCRdb's handling and not the investigators' own analysis. The sample holds roughly 4,000 clones; roughly 35% are singletons and the top ten take around 48%. In regard to this clone: Antigen unknown.

Germline V CDR1 and CDR2: LGHDT, YNNKEL (reference sequence). Germline trimming cut 4 bases from V and 6 bases from J; bases unmatched to any gene: 4. This CDR3 comprises 14 residues. Before thyroid surgery, none of the patients had received any treatment. The chain joins TRBV3-1 to TRBJ2-2, with 8 bases lining up with TRBD2. Sequencing used adjacent normal tissue. The receptor's source is a male donor with papillary thyroid cancer or a benign thyroid nodule (not recorded which). Some clones in this sample may be carry-over from other donors' samples. The chain's CDR3 is CASSPGGHPGELFF. CDR3 nucleotides: TGTGCCAGCAGCCCGGGAGGGCACCCCGGGGAGCTGTTTTTT.